A single T cell receptor beta chain is shown here with its context. The CDR3 runs 10 residues. The V gene's germline CDR1 is ENHRY and CDR2 SYGVKD. V lost 3 bases and J lost 7, with 4 bases in between. Amplified TCR beta CDR3 regions derived from RNA transcripts. TCR CDR3 underwent first-round RT-PCR with the HTBI primer set. TCRdb processed the multiplex PCR reads anew with MiXCR; each CDR3 protein has one entry. The sample yields hundreds of thousands of distinct CDR3 sequences, around 42% seen once. These data are taken from a study of T cells in Graves' hyperthyroidism and ophthalmopathy. V gene TRBV10-3 combines with J gene TRBJ2-7, with D unclear. This TCR derives from a woman younger than 35 with Graves' hyperthyroidism. Material for sequencing was peripheral blood or thyroid tissue (not recorded which). CDR3 region: CAISDGEQYF. Here the CDR3 DNA reads TGTGCCATCAGTGATGGTGAGCAGTACTTC.